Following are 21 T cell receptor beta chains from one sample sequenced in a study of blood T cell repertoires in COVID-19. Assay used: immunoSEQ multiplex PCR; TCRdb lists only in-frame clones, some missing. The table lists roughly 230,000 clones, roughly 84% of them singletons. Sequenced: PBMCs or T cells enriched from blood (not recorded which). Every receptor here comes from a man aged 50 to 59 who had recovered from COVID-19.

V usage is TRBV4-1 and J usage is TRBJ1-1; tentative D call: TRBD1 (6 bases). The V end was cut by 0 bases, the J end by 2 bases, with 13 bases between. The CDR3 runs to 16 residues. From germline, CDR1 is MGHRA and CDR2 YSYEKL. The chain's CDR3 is CASSQEIMGANTEAFF. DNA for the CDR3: TGCGCCAGCAGCCAAGAAATCATGGGGGCTAACACTGAAGCTTTCTTT.

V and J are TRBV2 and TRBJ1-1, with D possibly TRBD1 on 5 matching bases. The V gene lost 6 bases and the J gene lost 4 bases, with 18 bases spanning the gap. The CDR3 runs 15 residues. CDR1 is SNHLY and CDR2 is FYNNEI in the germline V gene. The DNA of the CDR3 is TGTGCCAGCAGACTTCCTGACCAGGGAGGCACTGAAGCTTTCTTT. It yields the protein CASRLPDQGGTEAFF.

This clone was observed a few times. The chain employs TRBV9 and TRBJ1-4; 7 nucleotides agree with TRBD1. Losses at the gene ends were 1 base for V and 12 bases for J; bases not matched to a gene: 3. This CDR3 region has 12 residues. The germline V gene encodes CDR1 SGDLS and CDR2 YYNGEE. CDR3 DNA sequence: TGTGCCAGCAGCGTAAATACAGGGGAACTGTTTTTT. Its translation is CASSVNTGELFF. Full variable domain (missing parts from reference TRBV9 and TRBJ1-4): DSGVTQTPKHLITATGQRVTLRCSPRSGDLSVYWYQQSLDQGLQFLIQYYNGEERAKGNILERFSAQQFPDLHSELNLSSLELGDSALYFCASSVNTGELFFGSGTQLSVL.

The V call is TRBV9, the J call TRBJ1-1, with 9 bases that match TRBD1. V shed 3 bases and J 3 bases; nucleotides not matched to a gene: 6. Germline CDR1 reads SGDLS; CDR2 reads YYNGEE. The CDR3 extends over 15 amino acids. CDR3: CASSGQQGADTEAFF. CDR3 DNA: TGTGCCAGCAGCGGACAACAGGGGGCGGACACTGAAGCTTTCTTT.

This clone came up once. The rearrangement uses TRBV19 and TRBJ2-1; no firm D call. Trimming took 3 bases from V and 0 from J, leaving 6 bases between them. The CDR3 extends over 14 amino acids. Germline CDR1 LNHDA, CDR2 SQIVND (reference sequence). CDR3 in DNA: TGTGCCAGTAGTATTTACAGCTCCTACAATGAGCAGTTCTTC. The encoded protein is CASSIYSSYNEQFF.

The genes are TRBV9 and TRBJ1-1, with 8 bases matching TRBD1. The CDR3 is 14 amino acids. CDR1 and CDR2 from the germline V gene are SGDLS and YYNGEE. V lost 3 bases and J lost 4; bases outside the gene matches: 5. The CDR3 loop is CASSGRDRITEAFF. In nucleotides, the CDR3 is TGTGCCAGCAGCGGACGGGACAGGATCACTGAAGCTTTCTTT.

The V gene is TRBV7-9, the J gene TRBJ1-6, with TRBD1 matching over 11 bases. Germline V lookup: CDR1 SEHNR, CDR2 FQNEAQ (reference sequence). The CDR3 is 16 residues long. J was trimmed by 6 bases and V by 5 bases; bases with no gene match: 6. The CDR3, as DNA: TGTGCCAGCAGCCAGGACAGGGGGCAGGGTAATTCACCCCTCCACTTT. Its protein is CASSQDRGQGNSPLHF. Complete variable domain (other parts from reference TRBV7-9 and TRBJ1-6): DTGVSQNPRHKITKRGQNVTFRCDPISEHNRLYWYRQTLGQGPEFLTYFQNEAQLEKSRLLSDRFSAERPKGSFSTLEIQRTEQGDSAMYLCASSQDRGQGNSPLHFGNGTRLTVT.

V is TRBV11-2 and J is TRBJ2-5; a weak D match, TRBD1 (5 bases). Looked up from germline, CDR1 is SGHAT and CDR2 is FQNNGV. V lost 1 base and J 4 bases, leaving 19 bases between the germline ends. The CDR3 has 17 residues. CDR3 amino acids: CASSLVGDLTVGETQYF. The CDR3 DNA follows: TGTGCCAGCAGCTTAGTCGGAGACCTGACAGTGGGAGAGACCCAGTACTTC.

CDR3 sequence: CASSPNHGGPYNEQFF. The CDR3 DNA reads as TGTGCCAGCAGTCCAAACCACGGGGGGCCATACAATGAGCAGTTCTTC. The chain has TRBV11-2 and TRBJ2-1, with a possible D match to TRBD2 (7 bases). CDR1 is SGHAT and CDR2 is FQNNGV in the germline V gene. With 6 bases removed from V and 4 bases from J, the gap between germline ends came to 19 bases. The CDR3 consists of 16 residues.

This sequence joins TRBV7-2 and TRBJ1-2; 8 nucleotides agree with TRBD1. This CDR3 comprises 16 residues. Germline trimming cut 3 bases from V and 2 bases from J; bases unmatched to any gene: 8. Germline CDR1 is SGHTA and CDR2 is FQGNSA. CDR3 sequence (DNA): TGTGCCAGCAGCTTTTGGACAGGGACTAGCAACTATGGCTACACCTTC. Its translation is CASSFWTGTSNYGYTF.

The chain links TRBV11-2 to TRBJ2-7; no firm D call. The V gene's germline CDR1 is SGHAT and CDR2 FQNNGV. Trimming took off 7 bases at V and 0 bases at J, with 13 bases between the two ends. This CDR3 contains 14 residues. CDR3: CASTFERSSYEQYF. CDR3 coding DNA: TGTGCCAGCACCTTTGAGCGCAGCTCCTACGAGCAGTACTTC.

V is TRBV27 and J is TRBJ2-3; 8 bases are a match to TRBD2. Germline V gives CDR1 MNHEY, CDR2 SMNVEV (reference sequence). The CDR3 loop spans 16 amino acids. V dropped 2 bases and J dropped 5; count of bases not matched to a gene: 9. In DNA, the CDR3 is TGTGCCAGCAGTTTAACTCCGGGACTAGAGGGAGATACGCAGTATTTT. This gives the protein CASSLTPGLEGDTQYF.

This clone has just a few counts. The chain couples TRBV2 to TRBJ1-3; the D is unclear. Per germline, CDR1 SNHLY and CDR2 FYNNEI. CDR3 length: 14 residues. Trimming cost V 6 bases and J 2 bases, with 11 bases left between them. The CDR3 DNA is TGTGCCAGCAGCTCGGAGAGGGCTGGAAACACCATATATTTT. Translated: CASSSERAGNTIYF.

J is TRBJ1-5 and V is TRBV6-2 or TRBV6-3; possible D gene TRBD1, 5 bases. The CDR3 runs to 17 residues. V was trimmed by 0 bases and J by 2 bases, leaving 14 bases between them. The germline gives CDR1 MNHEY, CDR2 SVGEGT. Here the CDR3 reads CASSYSLDGGGNQPQHF. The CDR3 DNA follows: TGTGCCAGCAGTTACTCCCTAGACGGGGGAGGCAATCAGCCCCAGCATTTT.

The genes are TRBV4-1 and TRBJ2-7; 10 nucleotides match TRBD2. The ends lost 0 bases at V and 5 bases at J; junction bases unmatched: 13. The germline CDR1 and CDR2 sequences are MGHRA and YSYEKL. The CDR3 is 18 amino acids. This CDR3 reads CASSQDGAGGLLSNEQYF. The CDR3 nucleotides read TGCGCCAGCAGCCAAGATGGAGCGGGAGGGCTTCTTTCCAACGAGCAGTACTTC.

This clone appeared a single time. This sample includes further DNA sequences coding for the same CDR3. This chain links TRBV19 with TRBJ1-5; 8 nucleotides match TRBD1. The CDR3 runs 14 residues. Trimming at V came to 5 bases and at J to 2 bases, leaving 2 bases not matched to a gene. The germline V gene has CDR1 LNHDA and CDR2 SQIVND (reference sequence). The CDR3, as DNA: TGTGCCAGTAGTCCGACAGGGGGCAATCAGCCCCAGCATTTT. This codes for CASSPTGGNQPQHF.

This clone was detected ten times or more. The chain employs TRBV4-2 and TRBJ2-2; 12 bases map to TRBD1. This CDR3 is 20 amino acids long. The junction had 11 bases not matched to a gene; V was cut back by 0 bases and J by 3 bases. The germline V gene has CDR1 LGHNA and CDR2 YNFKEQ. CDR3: CASSQESRMGQGADTGELFF. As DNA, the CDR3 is TGTGCCAGCAGCCAAGAATCACGGATGGGACAGGGGGCCGACACCGGGGAGCTGTTTTTT.

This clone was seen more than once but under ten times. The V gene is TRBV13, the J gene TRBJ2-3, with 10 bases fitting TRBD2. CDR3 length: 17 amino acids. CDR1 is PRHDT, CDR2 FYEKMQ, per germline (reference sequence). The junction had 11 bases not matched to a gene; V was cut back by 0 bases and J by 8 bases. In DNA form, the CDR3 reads TGTGCCAGCAGCTTAGGGCTTAGAGCGGGGGGGCCTACTACGCAGTATTTT. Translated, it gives CASSLGLRAGGPTTQYF.

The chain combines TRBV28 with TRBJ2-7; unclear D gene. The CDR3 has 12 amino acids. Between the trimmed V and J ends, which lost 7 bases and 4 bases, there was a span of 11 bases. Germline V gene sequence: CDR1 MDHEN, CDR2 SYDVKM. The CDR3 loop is CASTPNRYEQYF. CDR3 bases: TGTGCCAGCACTCCCAACCGGTACGAGCAGTACTTC.

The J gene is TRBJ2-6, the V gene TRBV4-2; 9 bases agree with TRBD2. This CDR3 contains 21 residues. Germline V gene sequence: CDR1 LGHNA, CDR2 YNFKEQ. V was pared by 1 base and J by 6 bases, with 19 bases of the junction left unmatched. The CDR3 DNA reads TGTGCCAGCAGCCAAGGGGGGGCTAGACTAGCGGTCCACGTTGAGGCCAACGTCCTGACTTTC. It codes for CASSQGGARLAVHVEANVLTF.

The CDR3 DNA reads as TGTGCCTGGAGTGTAGCCTCACCCCTCCACTTT. This sequence encodes CAWSVASPLHF. The chain is built from TRBV30 and TRBJ1-6; no clear D. V dropped 0 bases and J dropped 10 bases, with 4 bases sitting between them. Germline CDR1 reads GTSNPN; CDR2 reads SVGIG (reference sequence). This CDR3 has 11 amino acids.